The present entry profiles one T cell receptor beta chain with its context. Its antigen is unknown. The data are from a study of cytomegalovirus exposure and HLA in healthy donors. The study's findings and limits: CMV serostatus was the sole immune exposure data available.

The PCR had 60 Vbeta and 13 Jbeta primers. The assay was immunoSEQ multiplex PCR, and TCRdb's table has in-frame clones only and misses some. The data contain about 160,000 clones, 80% of them singletons. Germline V lookup: CDR1 SGHTS, CDR2 YDEGEE. The CDR3 spans 19 residues. Unmatched junction bases numbered 8, after V lost 5 bases and J lost 0 bases. What was sequenced was PBMCs. The clonotype comes from a man aged 25-45 years in good health and CMV-seronegative. J is TRBJ2-1 and V is TRBV5-8; 16 bases agree with TRBD2. CDR3 nucleotides: TGTGCCAGCAGGAGAACGGGACTAGCGGGAGGGAGCTCCTACAATGAGCAGTTCTTC. Amino acids: CASRRTGLAGGSSYNEQFF.